The clone carrying this TCR beta chain was counted only a few times. Its target is unknown. Healthy HIV-negative adults without recent acute infections or vaccinations served as donors. Every contributor of samples was a Caucasian grown-up residing in Nashville, Tennessee. The data belong to a study of shared clonotypes between healthy human individuals. Germline V gives CDR1 LNHDA, CDR2 SQIVND (reference sequence). This CDR3 region has 13 residues. V lost 5 bases to trimming and J lost 8 bases; unmatched junction nucleotides: 6. The authors' processing: ImmunoSEQ junction-only sequences lacked quality scores, so their filtering differed. Assay: immunoSEQ multiplex PCR; the TCRdb copy retains only in-frame clones and omits some. The V and J calls and clone size are taken from that table; D and trimming were inferred from the DNA. The table has approximately 500,000 clones, roughly 78% seen once. Study observations and caveats: It was only blood that was sampled, and tissue repertoires likely differ.

The rearrangement links TRBV19 to TRBJ1-2, with 9 bases matching TRBD1. The source of this sequence is a woman in her forties in good health. Some clones in this sample may be carry-over from other donors' samples. Sequenced: PBMCs. CDR3 sequence (DNA): TGTGCCAGTAGTGCACAGGGGGCGTGGGGCTACACCTTC. Residues: CASSAQGAWGYTF.